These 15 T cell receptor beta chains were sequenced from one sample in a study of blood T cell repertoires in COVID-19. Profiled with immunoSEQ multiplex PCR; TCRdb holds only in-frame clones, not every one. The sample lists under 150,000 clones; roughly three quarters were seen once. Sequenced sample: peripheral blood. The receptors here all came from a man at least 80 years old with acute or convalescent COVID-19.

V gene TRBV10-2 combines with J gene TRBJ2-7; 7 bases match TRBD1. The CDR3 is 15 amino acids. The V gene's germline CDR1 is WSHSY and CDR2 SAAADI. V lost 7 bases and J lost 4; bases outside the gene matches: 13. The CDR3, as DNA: TGCGCCAGCACCGACGGGACAGTCGGCCGGTACGAGCAGTACTTC. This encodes CASTDGTVGRYEQYF.

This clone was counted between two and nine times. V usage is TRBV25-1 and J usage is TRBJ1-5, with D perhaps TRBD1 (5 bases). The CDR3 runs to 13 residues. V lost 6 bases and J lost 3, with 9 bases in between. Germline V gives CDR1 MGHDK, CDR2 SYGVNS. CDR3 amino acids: CASSTGFNQPQHF. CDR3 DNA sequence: TGTGCCAGCAGCACAGGCTTCAATCAGCCCCAGCATTTT.

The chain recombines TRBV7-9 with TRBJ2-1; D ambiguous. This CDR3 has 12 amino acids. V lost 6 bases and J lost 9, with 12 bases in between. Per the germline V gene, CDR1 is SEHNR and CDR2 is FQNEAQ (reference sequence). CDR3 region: CASRRMGAEQFF. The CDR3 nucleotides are TGTGCCAGCAGACGAATGGGCGCTGAGCAGTTCTTC.

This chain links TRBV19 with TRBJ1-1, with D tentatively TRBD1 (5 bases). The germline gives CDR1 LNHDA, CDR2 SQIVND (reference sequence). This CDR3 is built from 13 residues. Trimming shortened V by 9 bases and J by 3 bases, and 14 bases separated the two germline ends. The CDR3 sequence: CASALGGDTEAFF. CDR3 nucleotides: TGTGCCAGCGCATTGGGGGGAGACACTGAAGCTTTCTTT.

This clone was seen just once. The CDR3 bases are TGTGCCAGCAGTTATAACAGAGAGTACGAGCAGTACTTC. Translation: CASSYNREYEQYF. The rearrangement uses TRBV6-5 and TRBJ2-7, with unresolved D. Trimming pared 3 bases from V and 4 bases from J, leaving 10 bases between. The germline V gene encodes CDR1 MNHEY and CDR2 SVGAGI. This CDR3 has 13 amino acids.

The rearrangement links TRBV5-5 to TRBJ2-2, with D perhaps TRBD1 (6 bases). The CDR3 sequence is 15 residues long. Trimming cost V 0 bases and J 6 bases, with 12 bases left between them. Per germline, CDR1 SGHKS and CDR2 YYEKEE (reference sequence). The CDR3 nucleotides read TGTGCCAGCAGCTTGGATAACAGGGCGGCCGGGGAGCTGTTTTTT. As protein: CASSLDNRAAGELFF.

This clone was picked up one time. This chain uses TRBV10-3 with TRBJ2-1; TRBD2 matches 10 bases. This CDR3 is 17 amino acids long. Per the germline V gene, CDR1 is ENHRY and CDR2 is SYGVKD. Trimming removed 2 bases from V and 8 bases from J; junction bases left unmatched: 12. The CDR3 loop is CAISEGSSASGSHEQFF. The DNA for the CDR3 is TGTGCCATCAGTGAGGGAAGTTCGGCTAGCGGGAGCCATGAGCAGTTCTTC.

The DNA of the CDR3 is TGTGCCAGCAGCGCCATAGGAGGGAGAAATTCACCCCTCCACTTT. Its translation is CASSAIGGRNSPLHF. The chain is built from TRBV7-3 and TRBJ1-6; D unclear. This CDR3 is built from 15 residues. The germline V and J ends were trimmed by 5 bases and 7 bases, with 15 bases remaining between them. From germline, CDR1 is SGHTA and CDR2 FQGTGA.

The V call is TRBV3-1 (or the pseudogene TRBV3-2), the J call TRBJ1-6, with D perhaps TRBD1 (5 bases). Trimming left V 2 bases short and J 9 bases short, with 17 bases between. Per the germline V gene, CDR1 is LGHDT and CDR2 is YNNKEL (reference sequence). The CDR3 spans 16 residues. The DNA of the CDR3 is TGTGCCAGCAGCCAATCCGCGACAGCATTCAGTTCACCCCTCCACTTT. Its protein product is CASSQSATAFSSPLHF.

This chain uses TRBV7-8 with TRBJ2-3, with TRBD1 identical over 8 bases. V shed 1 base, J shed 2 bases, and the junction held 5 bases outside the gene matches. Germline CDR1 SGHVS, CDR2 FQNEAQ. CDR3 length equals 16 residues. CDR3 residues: CASSLGTGTSTDTQYF. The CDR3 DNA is TGTGCCAGCAGCTTAGGGACAGGGACTTCCACAGATACGCAGTATTTT.

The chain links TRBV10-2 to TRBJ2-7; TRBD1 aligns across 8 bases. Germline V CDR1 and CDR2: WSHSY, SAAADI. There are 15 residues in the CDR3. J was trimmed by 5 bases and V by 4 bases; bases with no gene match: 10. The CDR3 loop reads CASSAIGQGIDEQYF. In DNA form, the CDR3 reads TGCGCCAGCAGTGCGATAGGACAGGGTATCGACGAGCAGTACTTC.

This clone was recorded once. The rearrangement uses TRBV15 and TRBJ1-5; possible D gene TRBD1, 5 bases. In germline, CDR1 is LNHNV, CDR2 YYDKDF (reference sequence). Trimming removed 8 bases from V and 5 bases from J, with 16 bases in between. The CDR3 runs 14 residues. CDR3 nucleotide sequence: TGTGCCACCGGGGGGGTTGGCAGCGATCAGCCCCAGCATTTT. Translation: CATGGVGSDQPQHF.

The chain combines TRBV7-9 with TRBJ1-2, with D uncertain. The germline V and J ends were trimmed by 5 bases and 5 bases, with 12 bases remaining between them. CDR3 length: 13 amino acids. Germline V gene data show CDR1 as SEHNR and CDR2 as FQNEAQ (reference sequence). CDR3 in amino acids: CASSQDAGYGYTF. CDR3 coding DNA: TGTGCCAGCAGCCAAGACGCGGGATATGGCTACACCTTC.

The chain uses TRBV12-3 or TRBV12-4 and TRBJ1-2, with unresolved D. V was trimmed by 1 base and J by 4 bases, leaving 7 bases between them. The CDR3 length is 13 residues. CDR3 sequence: CASSLELIYGYTF. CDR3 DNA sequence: TGTGCCAGCAGTTTAGAACTGATCTATGGCTACACCTTC.

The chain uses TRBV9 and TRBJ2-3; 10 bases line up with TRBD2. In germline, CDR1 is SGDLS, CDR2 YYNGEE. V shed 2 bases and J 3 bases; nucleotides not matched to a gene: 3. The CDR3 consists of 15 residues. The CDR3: CASSVSGGQTDTQYF. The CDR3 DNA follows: TGTGCCAGCAGCGTTAGCGGGGGGCAAACAGATACGCAGTATTTT.